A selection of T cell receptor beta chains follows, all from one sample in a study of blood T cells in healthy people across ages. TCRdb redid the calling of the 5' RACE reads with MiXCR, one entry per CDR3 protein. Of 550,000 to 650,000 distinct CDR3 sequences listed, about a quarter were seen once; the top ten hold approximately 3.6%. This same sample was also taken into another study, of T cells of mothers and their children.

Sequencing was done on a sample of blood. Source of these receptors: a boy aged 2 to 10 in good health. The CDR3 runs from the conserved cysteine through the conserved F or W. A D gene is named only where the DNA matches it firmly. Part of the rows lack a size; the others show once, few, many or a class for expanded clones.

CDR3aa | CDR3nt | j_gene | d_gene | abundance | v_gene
CASSYTSEERQFF | TGTGCCAGCAGCTATACTAGCGAGGAACGGCAGTTCTTC | TRBJ2-1 | TRBD2 | few | TRBV28
CASSLRGAGPDTQYF | TGCGCCAGCAGCTTGCGTGGGGCGGGCCCCGATACGCAGTATTTT | TRBJ2-3 | - | - | TRBV5-1
CASSFSSGSQETQYF | TGCGCCAGCAGCTTTAGTAGCGGGAGCCAAGAGACCCAGTACTTC | TRBJ2-5 | TRBD2 | few | TRBV4-3
CASSPGVEQFF | TGTGCCAGCAGTCCAGGGGTTGAGCAGTTCTTC | TRBJ2-1 | - | few | TRBV6-6
CSVQGTGDTGELFF | TGCAGCGTTCAAGGGACAGGGGACACCGGGGAGCTGTTTTTT | TRBJ2-2 | TRBD1 | few | TRBV29-1
CASSVAPLTSGQETQYF | TGTGCCAGCAGCGTAGCCCCCCTGACTAGCGGACAAGAGACCCAGTACTTC | TRBJ2-5 | TRBD2 | few | TRBV9
CASSPVSSGSEQFF | TGTGCCAGCAGCCCCGTAAGTAGCGGGAGTGAGCAGTTCTTC | TRBJ2-1 | TRBD2 | few | TRBV6-5
CSVEEKGNIQYF | TGCAGCGTTGAGGAAAAGGGGAACATTCAGTACTTC | TRBJ2-4 | - | - | TRBV29-1
CASSFLGRASGELFF | TGTGCCAGCAGTTTCCTAGGAAGGGCCTCCGGGGAGCTGTTTTTT | TRBJ2-2 | - | - | TRBV27
CSVARGHERTQYF | TGCAGCGTTGCCAGGGGGCACGAGCGGACCCAGTACTTC | TRBJ2-5 | TRBD1 | few | TRBV29-1
CASSVGEVVGANVLTF | TGTGCCAGCAGCGTAGGTGAGGTCGTTGGGGCCAACGTCCTGACTTTC | TRBJ2-6 | - | - | TRBV9
CASSYRGNIQYF | TGTGCCAGCAGTTACCGGGGAAACATTCAGTACTTC | TRBJ2-4 | - | few | TRBV6-2/TRBV6-3
CASSGGAGYGYTF | TGTGCCAGCAGCGGGGGCGCAGGGTATGGCTACACCTTC | TRBJ1-2 | - | - | TRBV12-3/TRBV12-4
CASRLPGSSYNEQFF | TGTGCCAGCAGACTCCCGGGGAGCTCCTACAATGAGCAGTTCTTC | TRBJ2-1 | - | few | TRBV6-2/TRBV6-3
CASSLAAASSTGELFF | TGCGCCAGCAGCTTGGCGGCAGCCTCGAGCACCGGGGAGCTGTTTTTT | TRBJ2-2 | - | - | TRBV5-1
CASFKGGLVDTQYF | TGTGCCAGCTTCAAGGGGGGGTTAGTCGATACGCAGTATTTT | TRBJ2-3 | - | - | TRBV27
CAINPGQTYNEQFF | TGTGCCATCAATCCCGGACAGACCTACAATGAGCAGTTCTTC | TRBJ2-1 | - | - | TRBV10-3
CASSYLAGGPETQYF | TGTGCCAGCAGCTACCTAGCGGGAGGTCCGGAGACCCAGTACTTC | TRBJ2-5 | TRBD2 | - | TRBV7-9
CASSQVPATDTYEQYF | TGTGCCAGCAGCCAAGTCCCCGCAACTGATACCTACGAGCAGTACTTC | TRBJ2-7 | - | - | TRBV3-1
CASGPGTEGLAGYEQFF | TGTGCTAGTGGTCCCGGTACGGAGGGACTAGCGGGATATGAGCAGTTCTTC | TRBJ2-1 | TRBD2 | - | TRBV12-5
CASGSEGGSPLHF | TGTGCTAGTGGTTCAGAGGGAGGTTCACCCCTCCACTTT | TRBJ1-6 | - | - | TRBV12-5
CASSLVGGSHGYTF | TGTGCCAGCAGCTTAGTCGGGGGGTCTCATGGCTACACCTTC | TRBJ1-2 | - | few | TRBV11-2
CSARKTGDQETQYF | TGCAGTGCTCGCAAGACAGGGGATCAAGAGACCCAGTACTTC | TRBJ2-5 | TRBD1 | few | TRBV20-1
CASSLAPAASYEQYF | TGTGCCAGCAGCCTCGCCCCCGCAGCCTCCTACGAGCAGTACTTC | TRBJ2-7 | - | - | TRBV12-3/TRBV12-4
CASSQGSLAGDFANTGELFF | TGTGCCAGCAGCCAAGGGTCCCTAGCGGGGGACTTCGCGAACACCGGGGAGCTGTTTTTT | TRBJ2-2 | TRBD2 | few | TRBV7-3
CASSPGGLRGTDTQYF | TGTGCCAGCAGCCCTGGGGGACTGCGGGGGACAGATACGCAGTATTTT | TRBJ2-3 | TRBD2 | - | TRBV5-8
CASSQAGGSQYF | TGTGCCAGCAGCCAGGCGGGTGGATCGCAGTATTTT | TRBJ2-3 | - | - | TRBV6-2/TRBV6-3
CASSLGQGYYSEQFF | TGTGCCAGCAGCTTGGGACAGGGGTATTATTCTGAGCAGTTCTTC | TRBJ2-1 | TRBD1 | once | TRBV5-5
CASSYRESYGGGNTIYF | TGTGCCAGCAGTTACAGGGAGTCCTACGGGGGAGGAAACACCATATATTTT | TRBJ1-3 | - | - | TRBV6-5
CATSDLFEANVLTF | TGTGCCACCTCGGACCTCTTTGAGGCCAACGTCCTGACTTTC | TRBJ2-6 | - | many | TRBV19
CSVELPGGAGEAFF | TGCAGCGTTGAACTTCCTGGAGGGGCGGGTGAAGCTTTCTTT | TRBJ1-1 | - | few | TRBV29-1
CASRDTSGEPSTDTQYF | TGTGCCAGCAGGGACACTAGCGGGGAACCTAGCACAGATACGCAGTATTTT | TRBJ2-3 | TRBD2 | - | TRBV6-1
CASKQVGGELFF | TGTGCCAGCAAACAGGTTGGCGGGGAGCTGTTTTTT | TRBJ2-2 | - | few | TRBV6-1
CASSFLSNDQPQHF | TGTGCCAGCAGTTTCCTCAGTAACGATCAGCCCCAGCATTTT | TRBJ1-5 | - | few | TRBV12-3/TRBV12-4
CASRAESSYNEQFF | TGTGCCAGCAGGGCAGAGAGCTCCTACAATGAGCAGTTCTTC | TRBJ2-1 | - | - | TRBV6-5
CSAPAVGSYNEQFF | TGCAGCGCCCCTGCGGTCGGCTCCTACAATGAGCAGTTCTTC | TRBJ2-1 | - | many | TRBV29-1
CASSGGVVTDTQYF | TGTGCCAGCAGTGGGGGTGTCGTTACCGATACGCAGTATTTT | TRBJ2-3 | - | - | TRBV2
CARTSGGTQETQYF | TGTGCCAGAACTAGCGGGGGGACTCAAGAGACCCAGTACTTC | TRBJ2-5 | TRBD2 | - | TRBV2
CASSLVQGEYNEQFF | TGTGCCAGCAGTTTAGTACAGGGAGAATACAATGAGCAGTTCTTC | TRBJ2-1 | - | few | TRBV6-5
CASTYRGGAREAFF | TGTGCCAGCACCTACCGAGGGGGGGCACGTGAAGCTTTCTTT | TRBJ1-1 | - | - | TRBV7-9
CANSLAGGSGYEQYF | TGTGCCAACAGCTTAGCTGGGGGCTCTGGTTACGAGCAGTACTTC | TRBJ2-7 | - | - | TRBV11-1
CASSLAQTREVGYTF | TGTGCCAGCAGCTTGGCCCAGACGCGGGAGGTTGGCTACACCTTC | TRBJ1-2 | - | - | TRBV5-5
CASSPGSAIAKNIQYF | TGTGCCAGCAGCCCAGGGAGCGCCATAGCCAAAAACATTCAGTACTTC | TRBJ2-4 | - | - | TRBV6-5
CSVEAVVRGYTF | TGCAGCGTTGAAGCGGTGGTGAGAGGCTACACCTTC | TRBJ1-2 | - | - | TRBV29-1
CASSPDYRVALNTEAFF | TGTGCCAGCAGCCCTGATTACAGGGTGGCGCTGAACACTGAAGCTTTCTTT | TRBJ1-1 | - | - | TRBV7-9
CSVGSSGSIDTQYF | TGCAGCGTTGGTTCGAGCGGGAGTATCGATACGCAGTATTTT | TRBJ2-3 | TRBD2 | - | TRBV29-1
CAIRRDGNNEKLFF | TGTGCCATCAGACGGGACGGGAATAATGAAAAACTGTTTTTT | TRBJ1-4 | - | - | TRBV10-3
CASSSGGNIQYF | TGTGCCAGCAGCTCGGGGGGAAACATTCAGTACTTC | TRBJ2-4 | TRBD2 | - | TRBV5-6
CSARDRVGAQDTQYF | TGCAGTGCTAGAGATAGGGTCGGGGCCCAAGATACGCAGTATTTT | TRBJ2-3 | - | few | TRBV20-1
CSASGTSGYSEQFF | TGCAGTGCCTCCGGGACTAGCGGGTACAGTGAGCAGTTCTTC | TRBJ2-1 | TRBD2 | - | TRBV20-1
CASSSIAGGQETQYF | TGTGCCAGCAGCTCCATAGCGGGGGGGCAAGAGACCCAGTACTTC | TRBJ2-5 | TRBD2 | many | TRBV7-3
CASSLGVVPEQFF | TGTGCCAGCAGCTTAGGAGTTGTCCCCGAGCAGTTCTTC | TRBJ2-1 | - | few | TRBV7-2
CASTGLGLGGQYF | TGTGCCAGCACCGGACTCGGGCTCGGGGGCCAGTACTTC | TRBJ2-5 | - | many | TRBV6-2/TRBV6-3
CSVVRTSGTFF | TGCAGCGTCGTAAGGACTAGCGGGACGTTCTTC | TRBJ2-1 | TRBD2 | - | TRBV29-1
CTSKPGTGAYEQYF | TGTACCAGCAAACCCGGGACAGGAGCTTACGAGCAGTACTTC | TRBJ2-7 | TRBD1 | - | TRBV19
CSARDLEREGRLAGELFF | TGCAGTGCTAGAGATTTAGAGCGGGAGGGCCGGTTGGCCGGGGAGCTGTTTTTT | TRBJ2-2 | TRBD2 | - | TRBV20-1
CAISDVTGHKKETQYF | TGTGCCATCAGTGATGTAACGGGACATAAGAAAGAGACCCAGTACTTC | TRBJ2-5 | - | - | TRBV10-3